This TCR beta chain was retrieved from a study of CD8 T cells in ankylosing spondylitis. Study findings and constraints: Peripheral blood held disease-linked clones only at relatively low frequency, and these were CD8+. In ankylosing spondylitis patients, matched synovial fluid reportedly showed significant enrichment of disease-linked clones. Certain motif variants had earlier appeared in reactive arthritis synovial fluid and blood. Among TCR beta sequences, a motif of several highly homologous variants appeared characteristic of ankylosing spondylitis blood.

Using quantitative 5'-RACE with molecular barcodes, the authors made TCR beta libraries. TCRdb processed the 5' RACE reads anew with MiXCR; each CDR3 protein has one entry. The repertoire includes around 390,000 distinct CDR3 sequences, 20% to 25% of them detected once, and about 16% sits in the top ten. The V and J ends lost 6 bases and 7 bases respectively, with 18 bases between them. This CDR3 has 13 amino acids. Germline V lookup: CDR1 DFQATT, CDR2 SNEGSKA (reference sequence). Regarding this clonotype: What it recognizes is unknown.

The origin of this receptor is a male donor with ankylosing spondylitis. The source material was blood, either unsorted or a sorted T cell fraction (not recorded which). The chain recombines TRBV20-1 with TRBJ2-5; maybe TRBD2 (6 bases). CDR3 amino acids: CSARGPGITTQYF. CDR3 bases: TGCAGTGCGCGGGGCCCAGGAATTACGACCCAGTACTTC.